This TCR beta chain was documented in a study of blood T cell repertoires in COVID-19. Study information: The United States, Italy and Spain were the sources of the acute and convalescent COVID-19 samples. Sources were T cells, B-cell-depleted T cells, or PBMCs; the material itself was cDNA or gDNA.

Original analysis: Quantification of nucleated cells was approximated via reference gene primer amplification. This table comes from immunoSEQ multiplex PCR, and its TCRdb copy is limited to in-frame clones, with some not included. Clone size and V and J calls were adopted from that table, with D and trimming inferred from the DNA. Of about 310,000 clones detected, around nine tenths appear once; the ten largest clones hold roughly 1.3%. The CDR3 sequence is 13 residues long. V was pared by 6 bases and J by 3 bases, with 3 bases of the junction left unmatched. The germline V gene encodes CDR1 SEHNR and CDR2 FQNEAQ (reference sequence).

The sequence was collected from a man in his 70s with acute or convalescent COVID-19. Sequenced input: peripheral blood. The chain employs TRBV7-9 and TRBJ2-7, with TRBD2 matching 9 bases. The CDR3 DNA follows: TGTGCCAGCAGACTTAGCGGGAGCTACGAGCAGTACTTC. Amino acid sequence: CASRLSGSYEQYF. The full variable domain, in which reference TRBV7-9 and TRBJ2-7 provide the parts outside the CDR3, is DTGVSQNPRHKITKRGQNVTFRCDPISEHNRLYWYRQTLGQGPEFLTYFQNEAQLEKSRLLSDRFSAERPKGSFSTLEIQRTEQGDSAMYLCASRLSGSYEQYFGPGTRLTVT.